A single sample gave rise to the 30 T cell receptor beta chains below, sequenced in a study of CD8 T cells in Susac syndrome. RNA in amounts of roughly 0.45 to 1 ug was reverse transcribed with random hexamers. Via MiXCR, TCRdb re-called the immunoSEQ multiplex PCR reads, giving one row per CDR3 protein. The sample has 190,000 or so distinct CDR3 sequences; 85% to 95% are singletons. Sequences were obtained from CD4+ T cells from PBMCs. These receptors came from a human donor with multiple sclerosis.

The chain combines TRBV29-1 with TRBJ1-1; D gene uncertain. V shed 2 bases and J shed 4 bases, with 11 bases lying between them. Germline-derived CDR1 and CDR2 are SQVTM and ANQGSEA. The CDR3 is made up of 13 amino acids. The CDR3 region has the DNA TGCAGCGTTGAAATAACTATGGGCACTGAAGCTTTCTTT. Translated: CSVEITMGTEAFF. Combining the CDR3 with reference TRBV29-1 and TRBJ1-1 gives the whole variable domain SAVISQKPSRDICQRGTSLTIQCQVDSQVTMMFWYRQQPGQSLTLIATANQGSEATYESGFVIDKFPISRPNLTFSTLTVSNMSPEDSSIYLCSVEITMGTEAFFGQGTRLTVV.

This sequence joins TRBV2 and TRBJ2-7; D could derive from TRBD1 or TRBD2 (5 bases each). This CDR3 has 14 residues. The V and J ends lost 1 base and 3 bases respectively, with 10 bases between them. From germline, CDR1 is SNHLY and CDR2 FYNNEI. CDR3 in amino acids: CASSEGRGDYEQYF. DNA for the CDR3: TGTGCCAGCAGTGAAGGCAGAGGGGACTACGAGCAGTACTTC.

This clonotype came up once. The V gene is TRBV20-1, the J gene TRBJ2-1, with D perhaps matching TRBD1 (5 bases). The CDR3 runs 14 residues. Trimming took off 3 bases at V and 6 bases at J, with 15 bases between the two ends. Germline lookup yields CDR1 DFQATT and CDR2 SNEGSKA (reference sequence). The CDR3 DNA reads as TGCAGTGCTAGCATGGGGCTAAACGGCAATGAGCAGTTCTTC. Translated, it gives CSASMGLNGNEQFF.

This sequence joins TRBV19 and TRBJ2-6, with D perhaps matching TRBD1 (5 bases). This CDR3 is built from 15 residues. V lost 4 bases and J lost 0, with 7 bases in between. CDR1 is LNHDA, CDR2 SQIVND, per germline (reference sequence). CDR3 nucleotide sequence: TGTGCCAGTAGTAAAGACAGCTCTGGGGCCAACGTCCTGACTTTC. It codes for CASSKDSSGANVLTF.

The chain recombines TRBV27 with TRBJ1-5; 10 bases align to TRBD1. This CDR3 is 18 amino acids long. Germline CDR1 MNHEY, CDR2 SMNVEV (reference sequence). V was pared by 6 bases and J by 2 bases, with 13 bases of the junction left unmatched. The CDR3 coding sequence is TGTGCCAGCAGCCCCGACCGACAGGGGGCTGTGGGCAATCAGCCCCAGCATTTT. Protein: CASSPDRQGAVGNQPQHF.

J is TRBJ1-2 and V is TRBV30, with a possible D match to TRBD1 (6 bases). V gave up 1 base and J gave up 0 bases, with 9 bases separating them. The germline CDR1 and CDR2 sequences are GTSNPN and SVGIG (reference sequence). CDR3 length: 14 residues. The CDR3 DNA sequence: TGTGCCTGGAGTGAGGACAGCTCTAACTATGGCTACACCTTC. Protein sequence: CAWSEDSSNYGYTF. Full variable domain (missing parts from reference TRBV30 and TRBJ1-2): SQTIHQWPATLVQPVGSPLSLECTVEGTSNPNLYWYRQAAGRGLQLLFYSVGIGQISSEVPQNLSASRPQDRQFILSSKKLLLSDSGFYLCAWSEDSSNYGYTFGSGTRLTVV.

J is TRBJ1-5 and V is TRBV20-1; D is perhaps TRBD1 (6 bases). The V end was cut by 6 bases, the J end by 6 bases, with 18 bases between. The germline gives CDR1 DFQATT, CDR2 SNEGSKA (reference sequence). The CDR3 has 14 residues. The CDR3 DNA reads TGCAGTGCAAAAACAGGGATTTCAGGTCAGCCCCAGCATTTT. Translated: CSAKTGISGQPQHF.

The chain combines TRBV3-1 with TRBJ1-2; the D is unclear. Germline lookup yields CDR1 LGHDT and CDR2 YNNKEL (reference sequence). The CDR3 spans 15 residues. The germline V and J ends were trimmed by 0 bases and 4 bases, with 12 bases remaining between them. The DNA for the CDR3 is TGTGCCAGCAGCCAAGATTCCACGGATGGCTATGGCTACACCTTC. Amino acid sequence: CASSQDSTDGYGYTF. The full variable domain, with the rest looked up from reference TRBV3-1 and TRBJ1-2, is DTAVSQTPKYLVTQMGNDKSIKCEQNLGHDTMYWYKQDSKKFLKIMFSYNNKELIINETVPNRFSPKSPDKAHLNLHINSLELGDSAVYFCASSQDSTDGYGYTFGSGTRLTVV.

The rearrangement links TRBV5-1 to TRBJ1-2, with D unclear. The V gene's germline CDR1 is SGHRS and CDR2 YFSETQ. The CDR3 consists of 16 residues. The ends were cut back, 3 bases at V and 4 bases at J, with 19 bases in the middle. CDR3 protein: CASSYDGDLGSYGYTF. DNA for the CDR3: TGCGCCAGCAGCTATGATGGAGACCTCGGAAGCTATGGCTACACCTTC.

The chain carries TRBV6-6 and TRBJ2-4; 7 bases line up with TRBD2. Germline loops: CDR1 MNHNY, CDR2 SVGAGI (reference sequence). Trimming removed 7 bases from V and 8 bases from J; junction bases left unmatched: 8. This CDR3 has 13 residues. In nucleotides, the CDR3 is TGTGCCAGCACCGCTGGGGGGGTGGACATTCAGTACTTC. It translates to CASTAGGVDIQYF.

The chain is built from TRBV6-5 and TRBJ2-5; D could derive from TRBD1 or TRBD2 (6 bases each). This CDR3 spans 13 amino acids. Germline V gives CDR1 MNHEY, CDR2 SVGAGI. Deletions cut 5 bases from V and 5 bases from J, with 12 bases between. CDR3 residues: CASSDGGRETQYF. CDR3 bases: TGTGCCAGCAGTGACGGGGGCCGGGAGACCCAGTACTTC.

This clonotype was counted once. The gene calls are TRBV12-3 or TRBV12-4 and TRBJ1-2, with D possibly being TRBD1 (5 bases). The V gene lost 6 bases and the J gene lost 2 bases, with 22 bases spanning the gap. This CDR3 has 17 residues. CDR3 coding DNA: TGTGCCAGCAGCACTAAGTGGCAGGGATCCACCAACTATGGCTACACCTTC. It is translated as CASSTKWQGSTNYGYTF.

In its sample, this clonotype was seen once. The chain recombines TRBV29-1 with TRBJ1-2; 7 bases are a match to TRBD1. Germline V gives CDR1 SQVTM, CDR2 ANQGSEA. The CDR3 length is 14 residues. The V segment lost 3 bases and the J segment 1 base; nucleotides outside the gene matches: 5. In DNA, the CDR3 is TGCAGCGTTGACGGCACAGGGGTTAACTATGGCTACACCTTC. The encoded protein is CSVDGTGVNYGYTF.

The V and J genes are TRBV6-2 or TRBV6-3 and TRBJ1-5; a possible D gene is TRBD1 (5 bases). Germline V CDR1 and CDR2: MNHEY, SVGEGT. The germline V and J ends were trimmed by 7 bases and 5 bases, with 12 bases remaining between them. The CDR3 spans 13 residues. CDR3 in DNA: TGTGCCAGCACCCAGGGAGGGTATCAGCCCCAGCATTTT. Translated, it gives CASTQGGYQPQHF.

J is TRBJ2-5 and V is TRBV19; D is possibly TRBD1 (6 bases). V was clipped by 10 bases and J by 5 bases, with 17 bases between them. This CDR3 comprises 13 residues. The germline V gene has CDR1 LNHDA and CDR2 SQIVND (reference sequence). CDR3: CATSPQGQETQYF. For the CDR3, the DNA is TGTGCCACCTCGCCGCAGGGGCAGGAGACCCAGTACTTC.

The chain recombines TRBV30 with TRBJ1-2, with a possible D match to TRBD1 (5 bases). V was trimmed by 2 bases and J by 0 bases, leaving 13 bases between them. Germline CDR1 GTSNPN, CDR2 SVGIG (reference sequence). This CDR3 spans 15 amino acids. The CDR3 nucleotides read TGTGCCTGGAGTTTGGGCACAGGAGCTAACTATGGCTACACCTTC. This gives the protein CAWSLGTGANYGYTF.

V and J are TRBV6-1 and TRBJ1-6, with a weak D call TRBD1 (6 bases). This CDR3 has 15 residues. The germline gives CDR1 MNHNS, CDR2 SASEGT. V was pared by 2 bases and J by 11 bases, with 16 bases between. For the CDR3, the DNA is TGTGCCAGCAGTGAATCACAGGGTGGGTCGACACCCCTCCACTTT. It codes for CASSESQGGSTPLHF.

CDR3 DNA: TGTGCCAGCAGCTCGGGTATGGCCCCCCAGCCCCAGCATTTT. Residues: CASSSGMAPQPQHF. The V gene is TRBV9, the J gene TRBJ1-5; D call uncertain. Germline CDR1 is SGDLS and CDR2 is YYNGEE. Trimming removed 4 bases at V and 7 bases at J, with 15 bases between. The CDR3 runs to 14 residues. The full variable domain, with the rest looked up from reference TRBV9 and TRBJ1-5, is DSGVTQTPKHLITATGQRVTLRCSPRSGDLSVYWYQQSLDQGLQFLIQYYNGEERAKGNILERFSAQQFPDLHSELNLSSLELGDSALYFCASSSGMAPQPQHFGDGTRLSIL.

This clonotype showed up just once. V is TRBV27 and J is TRBJ1-2, with 7 bases matching TRBD1. Unmatched junction bases numbered 9, after V lost 0 bases and J lost 8 bases. This CDR3 contains 15 residues. Looked up from germline, CDR1 is MNHEY and CDR2 is SMNVEV (reference sequence). The DNA for the CDR3 is TGTGCCAGCAGTTTATCGGGGACAGTTACTTTAGGCTACACCTTC. Translating gives CASSLSGTVTLGYTF.

This chain links TRBV15 with TRBJ2-1, with 10 bases that match TRBD2. The CDR3 loop spans 19 amino acids. Unmatched junction bases numbered 19, after V lost 2 bases and J lost 9 bases. Germline V gene data show CDR1 as LNHNV and CDR2 as YYDKDF (reference sequence). The CDR3 DNA follows: TGTGCCACCAGCAGACCCCCGGGACTAGCGACCCCCCGGGCTCTTGAGCAGTTCTTC. Protein: CATSRPPGLATPRALEQFF.

This chain links TRBV29-1 with TRBJ1-4; D is ambiguous. The germline CDR1 and CDR2 sequences are SQVTM and ANQGSEA. The CDR3 length is 11 residues. V lost 4 bases to trimming and J lost 7 bases, with 7 bases between them. In nucleotides, the CDR3 is TGCAGCGTTGGGATCGGTGAAAAACTGTTTTTT. It codes for CSVGIGEKLFF. Looking up the rest from reference TRBV29-1 and TRBJ1-4 gives the full variable domain: SAVISQKPSRDICQRGTSLTIQCQVDSQVTMMFWYRQQPGQSLTLIATANQGSEATYESGFVIDKFPISRPNLTFSTLTVSNMSPEDSSIYLCSVGIGEKLFFGSGTQLSVL.

The chain employs TRBV29-1 and TRBJ1-2; the D is unclear. Between the trimmed V and J ends, which lost 3 bases and 8 bases, there was a span of 13 bases. The CDR3 is made up of 12 amino acids. Germline CDR1 reads SQVTM; CDR2 reads ANQGSEA. The CDR3 DNA reads TGCAGCGTTGATTTGGAGTTTCGGGGCTACACCTTC. This gives the protein CSVDLEFRGYTF.

The chain links TRBV2 to TRBJ2-3; the D gene is possibly TRBD1 (6 bases). Germline V gene data show CDR1 as SNHLY and CDR2 as FYNNEI. V lost 8 bases and J 5 bases, leaving 17 bases between the germline ends. CDR3 length: 14 residues. In DNA form, the CDR3 reads TGTGCCAGCTCGGTATGGGTACAGGGAGATACGCAGTATTTT. This translates into CASSVWVQGDTQYF. Full variable domain (remainder filled in from reference TRBV2 and TRBJ2-3): EPEVTQTPSHQVTQMGQEVILRCVPISNHLYFYWYRQILGQKVEFLVSFYNNEISEKSEIFDDQFSVERPDGSNFTLKIRSTKLEDSAMYFCASSVWVQGDTQYFGPGTRLTVL.

The chain joins TRBV30 to TRBJ2-3, with D uncertain. The CDR3 runs 11 residues. V gave up 4 bases and J gave up 6 bases, with 8 bases separating them. The germline V gene has CDR1 GTSNPN and CDR2 SVGIG (reference sequence). The chain's CDR3 is CAWKGPDTQYF. CDR3 nucleotides: TGTGCCTGGAAGGGCCCCGATACGCAGTATTTT.

The J gene is TRBJ2-2, the V gene TRBV3-1; no reliable D call. In germline, CDR1 is LGHDT, CDR2 YNNKEL (reference sequence). The CDR3 totals 11 residues. V dropped 6 bases and J dropped 6 bases, with 5 bases sitting between them. In DNA, the CDR3 is TGTGCCAGCAGTGGACCCGGGGAGCTGTTTTTT. Translating gives CASSGPGELFF.

The chain recombines TRBV29-1 with TRBJ1-1; D may be TRBD1 (5 bases). CDR3 size: 13 residues. Germline loops: CDR1 SQVTM, CDR2 ANQGSEA. V was shortened by 6 bases and J by 6 bases, with 17 bases between the two germline ends. The CDR3 reads CSVGDEGGSEAFF. Written as DNA, the CDR3 is TGCAGCGTGGGGGACGAGGGTGGTTCTGAAGCTTTCTTT. The full variable domain, its missing parts supplied by reference TRBV29-1 and TRBJ1-1, is SAVISQKPSRDICQRGTSLTIQCQVDSQVTMMFWYRQQPGQSLTLIATANQGSEATYESGFVIDKFPISRPNLTFSTLTVSNMSPEDSSIYLCSVGDEGGSEAFFGQGTRLTVV.

This rearrangement joins TRBV2 to TRBJ2-7, with 8 bases aligning to TRBD1. The CDR3 has 11 amino acids. Germline V gene sequence: CDR1 SNHLY, CDR2 FYNNEI. V was pared by 8 bases and J by 7 bases, with 4 bases of the junction left unmatched. In DNA form, the CDR3 reads TGTGCCAGCTCCGGACAGGGTGAGCAGTACGTC. Protein sequence: CASSGQGEQYV.

In DNA form, the CDR3 reads TGCAGTGCTAGTTGGCAGGGGGCCTACGAGCAGTACTTC. Its protein product is CSASWQGAYEQYF. V usage is TRBV20-1 and J usage is TRBJ2-7; 7 bases align to TRBD1. Trimming at V came to 3 bases and at J to 2 bases, leaving 4 bases not matched to a gene. Germline V gives CDR1 DFQATT, CDR2 SNEGSKA (reference sequence). The CDR3 runs 13 residues.

V gene TRBV20-1 combines with J gene TRBJ2-3; 9 nucleotides match TRBD2. Germline CDR1 and CDR2: DFQATT and SNEGSKA (reference sequence). V was pared by 0 bases and J by 2 bases, with 3 bases of the junction left unmatched. This CDR3 region has 15 residues. The CDR3 coding sequence is TGCAGTGCTAGAGATCCTAGCGGGAACACAGATACGCAGTATTTT. This sequence encodes CSARDPSGNTDTQYF.

This sequence joins TRBV25-1 and TRBJ2-7; maybe TRBD1 (5 bases). The germline gives CDR1 MGHDK, CDR2 SYGVNS. The CDR3 has 12 residues. Trimming shortened V by 9 bases and J by 5 bases, and 14 bases separated the two germline ends. The CDR3: CASQGISDEQYF. The DNA for the CDR3 is TGTGCCAGTCAGGGCATCAGCGACGAGCAGTACTTC.